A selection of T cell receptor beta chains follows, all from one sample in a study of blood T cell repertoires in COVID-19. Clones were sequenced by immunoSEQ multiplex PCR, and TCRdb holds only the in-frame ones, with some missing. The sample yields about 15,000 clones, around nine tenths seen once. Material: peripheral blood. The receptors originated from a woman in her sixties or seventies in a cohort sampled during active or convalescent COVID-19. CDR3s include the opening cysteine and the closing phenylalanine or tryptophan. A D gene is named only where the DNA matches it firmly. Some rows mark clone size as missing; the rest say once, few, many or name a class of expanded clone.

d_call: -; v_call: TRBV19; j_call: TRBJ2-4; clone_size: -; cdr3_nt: TGTGCCAGTAGTATCACATACCTAGCCAAAAACATTCAGTACTTC; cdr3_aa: CASSITYLAKNIQYF
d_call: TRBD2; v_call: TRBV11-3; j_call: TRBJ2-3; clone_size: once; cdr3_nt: TGTGCCAGCAGCTCGGGACTAGCGGGCACAGATACGCAGTATTTT; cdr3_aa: CASSSGLAGTDTQYF
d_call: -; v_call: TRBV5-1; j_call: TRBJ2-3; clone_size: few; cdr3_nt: TGCGCCAGCAGCCGGGACTCCGGTTCAGATACGCAGTATTTT; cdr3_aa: CASSRDSGSDTQYF
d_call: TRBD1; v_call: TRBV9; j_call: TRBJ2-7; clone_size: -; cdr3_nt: TGTGCCAGCAGCGTAGCCGGGACAGCCACCTACGAGCAGTACTTC; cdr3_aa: CASSVAGTATYEQYF
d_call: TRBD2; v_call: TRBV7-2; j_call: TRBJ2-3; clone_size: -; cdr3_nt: TGTGCCAGCAGTCGTGGGACTAACACAGATACGCAGTATTTT; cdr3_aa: CASSRGTNTDTQYF
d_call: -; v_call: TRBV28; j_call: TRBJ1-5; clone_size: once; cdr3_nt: TGTGCCAGCAGTTTAAGTGTTAGCCGGCAGCATTTT; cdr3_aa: CASSLSVSRQHF
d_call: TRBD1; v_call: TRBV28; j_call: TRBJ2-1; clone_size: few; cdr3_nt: TGTGCCAGCAGTTTATGGGTCACAGGGGGGCATGAGCAGTTCTTC; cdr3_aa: CASSLWVTGGHEQFF
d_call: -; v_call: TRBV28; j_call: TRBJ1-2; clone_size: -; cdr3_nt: TGTGCCAGCAGTAGAACAGGGACCTATGGCTACACCTTC; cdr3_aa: CASSRTGTYGYTF
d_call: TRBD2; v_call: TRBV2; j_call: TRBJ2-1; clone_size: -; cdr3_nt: TGTGCCAGCAGTGACAGCGGGGGGTTAGATGAGCAGTTCTTC; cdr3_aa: CASSDSGGLDEQFF
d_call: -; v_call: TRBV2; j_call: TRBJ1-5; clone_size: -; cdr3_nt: TGTGCCAGCAGTGAGAATCAGAATAGCAATCAGCCCCAGCATTTT; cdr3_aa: CASSENQNSNQPQHF
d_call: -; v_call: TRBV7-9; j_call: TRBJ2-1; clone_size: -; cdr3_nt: TGTGCCAGCAGCTCTCAAGGAGGTAATGAGCAGTTCTTC; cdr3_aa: CASSSQGGNEQFF
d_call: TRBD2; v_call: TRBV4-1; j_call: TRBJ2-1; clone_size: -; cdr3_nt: TGCGCCAGCAGCCAAGAAATCTTCGGAGGACTAGCGGGCTATGAGCAGTTCTTC; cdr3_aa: CASSQEIFGGLAGYEQFF
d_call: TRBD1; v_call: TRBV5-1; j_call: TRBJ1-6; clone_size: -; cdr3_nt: TGCGCCAGCAGCTTGGGCACAGGGGGTTCTCGCAGCTCCTATAATTCACCCCTCCACTTT; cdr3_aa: CASSLGTGGSRSSYNSPLHF
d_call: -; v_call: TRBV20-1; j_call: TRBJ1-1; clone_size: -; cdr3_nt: TGCAGTGCTATTCGGAACACTGAAGCTTTCTTT; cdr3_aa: CSAIRNTEAFF
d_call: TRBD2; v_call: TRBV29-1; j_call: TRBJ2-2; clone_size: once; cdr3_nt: TGCAGCGCCCGGATCGGACTAGCAATAGGCGGGGAGCTGTTTTTT; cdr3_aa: CSARIGLAIGGELFF
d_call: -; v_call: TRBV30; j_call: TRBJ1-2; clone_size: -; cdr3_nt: TGTGCCTGGAGACTCCCCGGGAGATATGGCTACACCTTC; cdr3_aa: CAWRLPGRYGYTF
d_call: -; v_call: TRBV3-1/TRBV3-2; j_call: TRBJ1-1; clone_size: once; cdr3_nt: TGTGCCGGCAGCTGGGCGGGGGAAGCTTTCTTT; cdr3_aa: CAGSWAGEAFF
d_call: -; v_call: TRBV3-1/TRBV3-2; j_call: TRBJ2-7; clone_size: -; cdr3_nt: TGTGCCAGCAGCCAAGTAGTGGGGGCCTCCTACGAGCAGTACTTC; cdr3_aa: CASSQVVGASYEQYF
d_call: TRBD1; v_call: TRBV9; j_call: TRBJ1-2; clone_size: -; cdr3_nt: TGTGCCAGCAGCCCCCACGCAACACAGGGGGACGTCTATGGCTACACCTTC; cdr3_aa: CASSPHATQGDVYGYTF
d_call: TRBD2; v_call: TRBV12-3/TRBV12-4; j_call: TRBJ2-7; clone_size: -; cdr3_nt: TGTGCCAGCAGTCCCGGGGGGGGCGGCGAGCAGTACTTC; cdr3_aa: CASSPGGGGEQYF
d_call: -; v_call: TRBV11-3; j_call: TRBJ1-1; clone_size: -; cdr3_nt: TGTGCCAGCAGCCTTCAGGAGAACACTGAAGCTTTCTTT; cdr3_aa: CASSLQENTEAFF
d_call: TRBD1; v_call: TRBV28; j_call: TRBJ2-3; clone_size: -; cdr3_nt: TGTGCCAGCAGCCCCCAGCCGGGACAGGGGTTACATACGCAGTATTTT; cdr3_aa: CASSPQPGQGLHTQYF
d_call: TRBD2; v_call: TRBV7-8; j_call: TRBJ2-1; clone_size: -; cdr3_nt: TGTGCCAGCAGCTTAGGGAGCGGGGGGGCCCCCAATGAGCAGTTCTTC; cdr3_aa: CASSLGSGGAPNEQFF
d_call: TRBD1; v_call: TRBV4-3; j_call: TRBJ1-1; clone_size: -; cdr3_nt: TGCGCCAGCAGCCAAGGGTTACAGGGGACTGAAGCTTTCTTT; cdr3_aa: CASSQGLQGTEAFF
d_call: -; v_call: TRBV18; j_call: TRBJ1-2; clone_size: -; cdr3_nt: TGTGCCAGCTCACCACCGTCAGGGGCCCTCCACACGACCTTC; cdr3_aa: CASSPPSGALHTTF
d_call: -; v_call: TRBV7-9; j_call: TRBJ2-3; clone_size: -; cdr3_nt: TGTGCCAGCAGCTTAGTCGAGGGGGTAACAGATACGCAGTATTTT; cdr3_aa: CASSLVEGVTDTQYF
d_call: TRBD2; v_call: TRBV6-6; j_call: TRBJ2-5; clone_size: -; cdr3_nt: TGTGCCAGCAGTTCGGGACTAGCGAGACAAGAGACCCAGTACTTC; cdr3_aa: CASSSGLARQETQYF
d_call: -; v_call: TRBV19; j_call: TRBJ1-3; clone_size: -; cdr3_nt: TGTGCCAGTAGTGTCGGACAGCCTTTCTATTCTGGAAACACCATATATTTT; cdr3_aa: CASSVGQPFYSGNTIYF
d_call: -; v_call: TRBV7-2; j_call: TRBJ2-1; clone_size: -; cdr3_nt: TGTGCCAGCAGCCGTCTCGGACCAGGCGGGAATGAGCAGTTCTTC; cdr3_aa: CASSRLGPGGNEQFF
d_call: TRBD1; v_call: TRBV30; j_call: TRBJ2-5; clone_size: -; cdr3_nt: TGTGCCTGGGGAAAGGGGACAGGGTTGGAGGAGACCCAGTACTTC; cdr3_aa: CAWGKGTGLEETQYF
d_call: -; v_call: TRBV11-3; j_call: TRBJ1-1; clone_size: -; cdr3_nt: TGTGCCAGCAGCTTAGGCGGTTTGAACACTGAAGCTTTCTTT; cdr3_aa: CASSLGGLNTEAFF
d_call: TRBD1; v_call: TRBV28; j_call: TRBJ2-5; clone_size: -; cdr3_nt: TGTGCCACCTACGGACAGGGTTCCGGCGAAGAGACCCAGTACTTC; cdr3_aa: CATYGQGSGEETQYF
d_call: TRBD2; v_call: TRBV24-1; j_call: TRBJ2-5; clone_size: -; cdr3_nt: TGTGCCACCAGTGAGATAGCGGGGGCCTCTGAGACCCAGTACTTC; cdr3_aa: CATSEIAGASETQYF
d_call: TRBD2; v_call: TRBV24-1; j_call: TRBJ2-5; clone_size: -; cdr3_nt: TGTGCCACCAGCCCGGGGGGGGTCGAGACCCAGTACTTC; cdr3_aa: CATSPGGVETQYF
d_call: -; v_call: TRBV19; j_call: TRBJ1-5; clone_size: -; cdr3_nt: TGTGCCAGTAGTCCGCCTGTGGGGGCAAGGCGCAATCAGCCCCAGCATTTT; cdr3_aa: CASSPPVGARRNQPQHF
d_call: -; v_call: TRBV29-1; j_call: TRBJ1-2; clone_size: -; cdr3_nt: TGCAGCGCACAGGGTTCCTTTGGCTACACCTTC; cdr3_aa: CSAQGSFGYTF
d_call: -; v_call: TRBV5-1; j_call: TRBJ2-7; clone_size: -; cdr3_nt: TGCGCCAGCAGCTTGGACAGGGCTCACTACGAGCAGTACTTC; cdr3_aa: CASSLDRAHYEQYF
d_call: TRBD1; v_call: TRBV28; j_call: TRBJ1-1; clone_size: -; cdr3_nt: TGTGCCAGCAGTTTATGGGACAGGGGGCTTGAAGCTTTCTTT; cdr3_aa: CASSLWDRGLEAFF
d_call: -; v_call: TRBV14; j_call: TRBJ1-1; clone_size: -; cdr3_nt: TGTGCCAGCAGCAGACGGACAGCGACGAACACTGAAGCTTTCTTT; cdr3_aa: CASSRRTATNTEAFF
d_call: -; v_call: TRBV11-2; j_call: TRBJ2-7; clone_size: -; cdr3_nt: TGTGCCAGCAGCTTAGGGGGCCAGGGGGGCTCCTACGAGCAGTACTTC; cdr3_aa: CASSLGGQGGSYEQYF
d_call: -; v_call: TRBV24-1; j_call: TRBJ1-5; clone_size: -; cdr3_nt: TGTGCCACCAGTCCCTCGAGGCAAAGCAATCAGCCCCAGCATTTT; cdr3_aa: CATSPSRQSNQPQHF